This T cell receptor (beta chain) emerged from a study of T cell responses to AZD1222 COVID-19 vaccine. Broader study findings: Females made up more of the donors, who were largely white British, and clonal diversity may have come out too low. CD4 TCRs associated with vaccination spanned spike, dominating at 160-218 and 743-854.

Trimming removed 4 bases from V and 1 base from J, with 13 bases in between. CDR1 is SEHNR, CDR2 FQNEAQ, per germline (reference sequence). The CDR3 runs 15 residues. Clones were sequenced by immunoSEQ multiplex PCR, and TCRdb holds only the in-frame ones, with some missing. The sample consists of over 150,000 clones, about 86% of them appearing once. A word on this clone: Its antigen is not identified.

The V gene is TRBV7-9, the J gene TRBJ1-2; D is unclear. This specimen was peripheral blood, taken on day 0 of MenACWY control vaccination. The TCR comes from an adult in good health. This chain's CDR3 is CASSSARTINYGYTF. The CDR3 region has the DNA TGTGCCAGCAGCTCTGCCAGGACCATTAACTATGGCTACACCTTC. Full variable domain (remainder filled in from reference TRBV7-9 and TRBJ1-2): DTGVSQNPRHKITKRGQNVTFRCDPISEHNRLYWYRQTLGQGPEFLTYFQNEAQLEKSRLLSDRFSAERPKGSFSTLEIQRTEQGDSAMYLCASSSARTINYGYTFGSGTRLTVV.